This T cell receptor beta chain was captured in a study of naive and memory T cell subsets. CD4+ T cell IFNgamma after overnight CMV lysate exposure gave donor CMV status. Sequential positive selection took CD4 T cells first, then CD8 T cells. Two oligonucleotides, mixed equimolar, formed the beta constant-region primer covering TRBC1 and TRBC2. TCRdb fed the UMI-ligation and nested PCR reads into MiXCR, producing one record per CDR3 protein. The table has around 40,000 distinct CDR3 sequences, 10% to 15% seen once. Input material: effector memory CD4+ T cells from blood. Subset reported: effector memory, CD45RA- CD27-. The TCR comes from a human donor in good health.

The CDR3 sequence is CASSQDRVRNVLTF. CDR3 nucleotides: TGCGCCAGCAGCCAAGATCGGGTCCGGAACGTCCTGACTTTC. The rearrangement uses TRBV4-3 and TRBJ2-6; no clear D. Germline V CDR1 and CDR2: LGHNA, YSLEER. V dropped 0 bases and J dropped 10 bases, with 10 bases sitting between them. This CDR3 comprises 14 residues.